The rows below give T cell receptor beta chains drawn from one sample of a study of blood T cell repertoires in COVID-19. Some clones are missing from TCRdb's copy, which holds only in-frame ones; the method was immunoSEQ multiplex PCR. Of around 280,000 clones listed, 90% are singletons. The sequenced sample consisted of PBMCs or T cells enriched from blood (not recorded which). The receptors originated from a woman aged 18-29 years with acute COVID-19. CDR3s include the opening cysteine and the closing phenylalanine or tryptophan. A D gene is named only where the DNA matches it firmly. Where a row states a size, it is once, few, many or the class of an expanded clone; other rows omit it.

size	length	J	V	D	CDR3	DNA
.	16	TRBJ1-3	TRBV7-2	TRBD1	CASSYRTGGSGNTIYF	TGTGCCAGCAGCTACCGGACAGGGGGCTCTGGAAACACCATATATTTT
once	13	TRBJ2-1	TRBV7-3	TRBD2	CASSLLLAGEQFF	TGTGCCAGCAGCTTACTCCTAGCGGGTGAGCAGTTCTTC
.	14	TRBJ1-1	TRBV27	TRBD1	CASTLTGEGTEAFF	TGTGCCAGCACCTTGACAGGGGAGGGTACTGAAGCTTTCTTT
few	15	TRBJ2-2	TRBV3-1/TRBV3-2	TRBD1	CASSHGTENTGELFF	TGTGCCAGCAGCCATGGGACAGAGAACACCGGGGAGCTGTTTTTT
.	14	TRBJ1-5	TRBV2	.	CASKERHRNQPQHF	TGTGCCAGCAAGGAACGACACCGCAATCAGCCCCAGCATTTT
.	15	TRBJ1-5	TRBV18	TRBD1	CASSVGQASAGPQHF	TGTGCCAGTAGTGTGGGACAGGCGTCGGCGGGCCCCCAGCATTTT
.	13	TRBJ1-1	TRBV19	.	CASSIIWNTEAFF	TGTGCCAGTAGTATAATATGGAACACTGAAGCTTTCTTT
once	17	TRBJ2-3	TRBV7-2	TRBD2	CASSFLAAGGPVDTQYF	TGTGCCAGCAGCTTCTTGGCAGCGGGAGGGCCAGTAGATACGCAGTATTTT
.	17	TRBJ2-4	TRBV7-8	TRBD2	CASTRGGGSATKNIQYF	TGTGCCAGCACCCGGGGGGGCGGGAGCGCGACCAAAAACATTCAGTACTTC
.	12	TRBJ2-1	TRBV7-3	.	CASSPGGDEQFF	TGTGCCAGCAGCCCCGGAGGGGATGAGCAGTTCTTC
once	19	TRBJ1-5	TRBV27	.	CASSLFGVGGRGAGQPQHF	TGTGCCAGCAGCTTATTCGGGGTGGGGGGAAGAGGGGCCGGGCAGCCCCAGCATTTT
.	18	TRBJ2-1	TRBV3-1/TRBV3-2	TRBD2	CASSQEAVGGYSYNEQFF	TGTGCCAGCAGCCAAGAGGCAGTGGGAGGGTATTCCTACAATGAGCAGTTCTTC
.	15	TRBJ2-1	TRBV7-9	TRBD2	CASTPSGSSYNEQFF	TGTGCCAGCACCCCTAGCGGAAGCTCCTACAATGAGCAGTTCTTC
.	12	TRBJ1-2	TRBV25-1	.	CASSELSYGYTF	TGTGCCAGCAGTGAATTATCCTATGGCTACACCTTC
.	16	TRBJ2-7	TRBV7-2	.	CASSRSAPPSLYEQYF	TGTGCCAGCAGCCGTAGCGCGCCCCCCTCCCTCTACGAGCAGTACTTC